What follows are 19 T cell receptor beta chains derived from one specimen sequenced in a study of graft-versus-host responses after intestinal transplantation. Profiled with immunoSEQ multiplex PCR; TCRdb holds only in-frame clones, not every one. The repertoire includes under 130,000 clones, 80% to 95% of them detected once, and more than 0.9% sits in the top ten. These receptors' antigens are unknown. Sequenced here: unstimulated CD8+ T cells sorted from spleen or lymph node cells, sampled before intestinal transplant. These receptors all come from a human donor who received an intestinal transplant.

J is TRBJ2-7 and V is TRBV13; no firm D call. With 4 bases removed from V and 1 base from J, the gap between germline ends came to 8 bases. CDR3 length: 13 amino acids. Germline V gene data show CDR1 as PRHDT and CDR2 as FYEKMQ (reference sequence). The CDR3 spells CASSSSDSYEQYF. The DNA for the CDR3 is TGTGCCAGCAGCTCCTCAGATTCCTACGAGCAGTACTTC.

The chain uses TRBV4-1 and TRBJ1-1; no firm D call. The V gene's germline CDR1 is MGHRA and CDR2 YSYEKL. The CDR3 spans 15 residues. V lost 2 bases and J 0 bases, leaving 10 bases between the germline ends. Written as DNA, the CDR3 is TGCGCCAGCAGCCAACCGACGTTCATGAACACTGAAGCTTTCTTT. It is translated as CASSQPTFMNTEAFF.

CDR3 region: CASSFLTGLDDEQFF. CDR3 in DNA: TGTGCCAGCAGCTTCCTCACGGGATTAGACGATGAGCAGTTCTTC. The chain links TRBV7-9 to TRBJ2-1; weak D call: TRBD2 (5 bases). Germline CDR1 and CDR2: SEHNR and FQNEAQ (reference sequence). Trimming left V 3 bases short and J 8 bases short, with 17 bases between. This CDR3 contains 15 residues.

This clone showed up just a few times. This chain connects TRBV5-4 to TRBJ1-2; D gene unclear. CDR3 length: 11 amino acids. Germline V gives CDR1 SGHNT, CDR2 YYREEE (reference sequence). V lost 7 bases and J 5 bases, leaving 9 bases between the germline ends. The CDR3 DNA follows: TGTGCCAGCGGCCGCGGTTATGGCTACACCTTC. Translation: CASGRGYGYTF. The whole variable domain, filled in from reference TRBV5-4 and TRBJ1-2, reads ETGVTQSPTHLIKTRGQQVTLRCSSQSGHNTVSWYQQALGQGPQFIFQYYREEENGRGNFPPRFSGLQFPNYSSELNVNALELDDSALYLCASGRGYGYTFGSGTRLTVV.

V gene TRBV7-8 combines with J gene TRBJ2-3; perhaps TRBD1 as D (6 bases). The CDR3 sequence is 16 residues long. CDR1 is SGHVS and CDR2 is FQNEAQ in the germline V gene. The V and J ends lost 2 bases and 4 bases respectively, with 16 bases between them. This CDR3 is CASSLTRDILADTQYF. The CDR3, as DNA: TGTGCCAGCAGCTTAACTCGGGACATTTTGGCAGATACGCAGTATTTT. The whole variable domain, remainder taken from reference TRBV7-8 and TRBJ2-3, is GAGVSQSPRYKVAKRGQDVALRCDPISGHVSLFWYQQALGQGPEFLTYFQNEAQLDKSGLPSDRFFAERPEGSVSTLKIQRTQQEDSAVYLCASSLTRDILADTQYFGPGTRLTVL.

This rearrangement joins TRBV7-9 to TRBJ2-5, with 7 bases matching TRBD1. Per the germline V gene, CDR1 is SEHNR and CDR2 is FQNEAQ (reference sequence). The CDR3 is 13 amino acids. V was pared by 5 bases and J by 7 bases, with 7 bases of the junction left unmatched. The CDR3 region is CASSQGDTPTQYF. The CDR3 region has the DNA TGTGCCAGCAGCCAGGGGGACACCCCGACCCAGTACTTC.

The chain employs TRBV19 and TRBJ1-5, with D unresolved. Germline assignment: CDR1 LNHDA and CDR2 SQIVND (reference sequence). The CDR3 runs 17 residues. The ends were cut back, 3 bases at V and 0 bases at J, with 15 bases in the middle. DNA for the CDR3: TGTGCCAGTAGTATCGATTTATCGGTGGATAGCAATCAGCCCCAGCATTTT. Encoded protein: CASSIDLSVDSNQPQHF. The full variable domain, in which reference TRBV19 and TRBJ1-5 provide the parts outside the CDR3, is DGGITQSPKYLFRKEGQNVTLSCEQNLNHDAMYWYRQDPGQGLRLIYYSQIVNDFQKGDIAEGYSVSREKKESFPLTVTSAQKNPTAFYLCASSIDLSVDSNQPQHFGDGTRLSIL.

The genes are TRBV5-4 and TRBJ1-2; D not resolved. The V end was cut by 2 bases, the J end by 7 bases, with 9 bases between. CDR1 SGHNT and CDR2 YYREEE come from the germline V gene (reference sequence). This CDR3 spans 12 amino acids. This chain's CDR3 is CASSFGLAGYTF. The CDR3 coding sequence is TGTGCCAGCAGCTTCGGATTGGCTGGCTACACCTTC.

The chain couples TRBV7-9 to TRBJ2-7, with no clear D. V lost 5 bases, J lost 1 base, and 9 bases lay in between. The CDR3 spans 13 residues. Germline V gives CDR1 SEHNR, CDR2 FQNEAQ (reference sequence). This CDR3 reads CASSQKTSYEQYF. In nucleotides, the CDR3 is TGTGCCAGCAGCCAAAAGACTTCCTACGAGCAGTACTTC.

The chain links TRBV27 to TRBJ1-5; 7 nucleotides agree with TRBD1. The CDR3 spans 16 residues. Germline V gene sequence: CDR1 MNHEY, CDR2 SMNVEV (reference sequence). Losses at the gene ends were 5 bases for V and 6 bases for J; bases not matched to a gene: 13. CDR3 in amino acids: CASSPKGTDPGQPQHF. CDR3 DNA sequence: TGTGCCAGCAGTCCGAAAGGGACAGATCCAGGTCAGCCCCAGCATTTT.

The CDR3 reads CASSEVETGGGDTQYF. The CDR3, as DNA: TGTGCCAGCAGTGAAGTGGAGACAGGGGGAGGAGATACGCAGTATTTT. This chain uses TRBV6-1 with TRBJ2-3, with 9 bases fitting TRBD1. Germline CDR1 reads MNHNS; CDR2 reads SASEGT. Trimming cost V 1 base and J 5 bases; bases outside gene matches: 7. The CDR3 is made up of 16 amino acids.

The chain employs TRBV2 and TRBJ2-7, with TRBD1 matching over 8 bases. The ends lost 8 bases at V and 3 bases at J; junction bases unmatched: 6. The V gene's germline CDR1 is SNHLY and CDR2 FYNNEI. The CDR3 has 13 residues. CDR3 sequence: CASEIGTGYEQYF. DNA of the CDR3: TGTGCCAGCGAGATCGGGACAGGCTACGAGCAGTACTTC.

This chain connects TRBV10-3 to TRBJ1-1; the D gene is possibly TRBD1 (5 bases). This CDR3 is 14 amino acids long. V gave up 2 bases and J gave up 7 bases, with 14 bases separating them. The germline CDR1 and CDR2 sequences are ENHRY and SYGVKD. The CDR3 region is CAISEVGVGVEAFF. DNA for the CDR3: TGTGCCATCAGTGAGGTAGGGGTGGGGGTTGAAGCTTTCTTT.

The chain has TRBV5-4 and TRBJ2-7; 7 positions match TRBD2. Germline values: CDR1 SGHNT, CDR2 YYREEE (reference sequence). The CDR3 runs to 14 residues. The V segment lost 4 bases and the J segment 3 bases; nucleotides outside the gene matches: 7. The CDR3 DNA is TGTGCCAGCAGCCCGGGGACTACCTACTACGAGCAGTACTTC. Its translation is CASSPGTTYYEQYF. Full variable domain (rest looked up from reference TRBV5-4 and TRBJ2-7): ETGVTQSPTHLIKTRGQQVTLRCSSQSGHNTVSWYQQALGQGPQFIFQYYREEENGRGNFPPRFSGLQFPNYSSELNVNALELDDSALYLCASSPGTTYYEQYFGPGTRLTVT.

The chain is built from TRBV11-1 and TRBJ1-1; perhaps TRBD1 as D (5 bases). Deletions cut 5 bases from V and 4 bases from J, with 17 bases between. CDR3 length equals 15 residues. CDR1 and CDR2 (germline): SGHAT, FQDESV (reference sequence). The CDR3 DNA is TGTGCCAGCAGCATACATTCAGGGAGGCTCACTGAAGCTTTCTTT. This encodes CASSIHSGRLTEAFF.

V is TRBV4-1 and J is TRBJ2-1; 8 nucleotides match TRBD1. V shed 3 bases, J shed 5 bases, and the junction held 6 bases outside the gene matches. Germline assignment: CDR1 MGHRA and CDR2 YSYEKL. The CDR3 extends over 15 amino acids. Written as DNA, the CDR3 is TGCGCCAGCAGCCAGACAGGGGTTGCTGACAATGAGCAGTTCTTC. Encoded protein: CASSQTGVADNEQFF.

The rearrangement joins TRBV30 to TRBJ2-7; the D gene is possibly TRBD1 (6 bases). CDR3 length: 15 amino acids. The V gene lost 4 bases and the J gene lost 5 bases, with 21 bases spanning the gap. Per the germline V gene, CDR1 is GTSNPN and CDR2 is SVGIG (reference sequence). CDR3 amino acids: CAWIRLGRGFHEQYF. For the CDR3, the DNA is TGTGCCTGGATACGTTTGGGCAGGGGCTTCCACGAGCAGTACTTC.

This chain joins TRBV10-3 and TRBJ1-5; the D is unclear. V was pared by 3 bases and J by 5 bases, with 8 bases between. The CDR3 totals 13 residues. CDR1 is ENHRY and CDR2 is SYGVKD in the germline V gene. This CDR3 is CAISERGDQPQHF. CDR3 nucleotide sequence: TGTGCCATCAGTGAACGGGGAGATCAGCCCCAGCATTTT.

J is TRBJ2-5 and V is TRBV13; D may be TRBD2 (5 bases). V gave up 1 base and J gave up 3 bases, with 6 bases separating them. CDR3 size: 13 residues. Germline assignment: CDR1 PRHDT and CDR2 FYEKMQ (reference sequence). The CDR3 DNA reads TGTGCCAGCAGCTTAGCGCGGGAAGAGACCCAGTACTTC. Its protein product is CASSLAREETQYF.